Shown below are 9 T cell receptor beta chains from a single sample sequenced in a study of blood T cell repertoires in COVID-19. Libraries were prepared by immunoSEQ multiplex PCR; TCRdb keeps only in-frame clonotypes and omits some of them. The data contain more than 100,000 clones, roughly 89% of them seen just once; the ten biggest clones take up about 3.8%. Sequencing was performed on peripheral blood. The receptors shown here come from a woman in her sixties with COVID-19, enrolled during active disease.

The genes are TRBV19 and TRBJ1-1; maybe TRBD1 (6 bases). Between the trimmed V and J ends, which lost 6 bases and 3 bases, there was a span of 17 bases. The CDR3 runs 15 residues. Germline assignment: CDR1 LNHDA and CDR2 SQIVND (reference sequence). CDR3: CASRLQGSTDTEAFF. In nucleotides, the CDR3 is TGTGCCAGTAGGCTACAGGGCTCGACGGACACTGAAGCTTTCTTT.

The J gene is TRBJ1-5, the V gene TRBV6-5, with unresolved D. V was clipped by 4 bases and J by 6 bases, with 13 bases between them. There are 14 residues in the CDR3. The V gene's germline CDR1 is MNHEY and CDR2 SVGAGI. The CDR3 loop reads CASSSRQFPQPQHF. The CDR3 bases are TGTGCCAGCAGTTCGCGGCAGTTTCCTCAGCCCCAGCATTTT.

V usage is TRBV9 and J usage is TRBJ2-3, with a tentative D call TRBD2 (6 bases). Trimming removed 5 bases at V and 1 base at J, with 14 bases between. This CDR3 is built from 15 residues. CDR1 and CDR2 (germline): SGDLS, YYNGEE. The chain's CDR3 is CASRRGGIGTDTQYF. The CDR3 nucleotides read TGTGCCAGCAGGCGCGGAGGGATAGGCACAGATACGCAGTATTTT.

This clone has only one observation. V is TRBV5-4 and J is TRBJ2-3; D remains unclear. V lost 5 bases and J lost 0, with 4 bases in between. This CDR3 contains 12 residues. Germline V gives CDR1 SGHNT, CDR2 YYREEE (reference sequence). CDR3 loop: CASRASTDTQYF. The CDR3 DNA sequence: TGTGCCAGCAGGGCTAGCACAGATACGCAGTATTTT.

CDR3 in amino acids: CASERTDHNSPLHF. CDR3 in DNA: TGTGCCAGCGAGCGGACAGACCATAATTCACCCCTCCACTTT. The chain employs TRBV28 and TRBJ1-6; TRBD1 is a possible D gene (6 bases). V was pared by 8 bases and J by 5 bases, with 13 bases between. CDR1 is MDHEN, CDR2 SYDVKM, per germline. The CDR3 totals 14 residues.

The J gene is TRBJ2-7, the V gene TRBV7-2; TRBD1 agrees at 7 bases. Trimming took 0 bases from V and 0 from J; bases not matched to a gene: 8. The CDR3 covers 17 residues. CDR1 SGHTA and CDR2 FQGNSA come from the germline V gene. This CDR3 reads CASSLATGAFSSYEQYF. The CDR3 DNA is TGTGCCAGCAGCTTAGCCACAGGGGCCTTCAGCTCCTACGAGCAGTACTTC.

The chain has TRBV5-8 and TRBJ1-5, with D hard to call. The CDR3 runs to 14 residues. The germline CDR1 and CDR2 sequences are SGHTS and YDEGEE. V lost 0 bases to trimming and J lost 4 bases, with 8 bases between them. The CDR3 nucleotides are TGTGCCAGCAGCTTGGTGAGCGGGAATCAGCCCCAGCATTTT. Amino acid sequence: CASSLVSGNQPQHF. The whole variable domain, remainder taken from reference TRBV5-8 and TRBJ1-5, is EAGVTQSPTHLIKTRGQQATLRCSPISGHTSVYWYQQALGLGLQFLLWYDEGEERNRGNFPPRFSGRQFPNYSSELNVNALELEDSALYLCASSLVSGNQPQHFGDGTRLSIL.

This clone was seen a few times. The rearrangement joins TRBV18 to TRBJ2-7, with a tentative D call TRBD1 (5 bases). V was clipped by 3 bases and J by 2 bases, with 11 bases between them. CDR1 is KGHSH and CDR2 is LQKENI in the germline V gene. This CDR3 region has 14 residues. The CDR3 bases are TGTGCCAGCTCACCCGAGACAGTAACCTACGAGCAGTACTTC. Its translation: CASSPETVTYEQYF.

The V call is TRBV10-2, the J call TRBJ1-2, with TRBD1 matching over 9 bases. Germline-derived CDR1 and CDR2 are WSHSY and SAAADI. The V segment lost 5 bases and the J segment 12 bases; nucleotides outside the gene matches: 7. The CDR3 contains 12 residues. CDR3 residues: CASSFDRGSNTF. Written as DNA, the CDR3 is TGCGCCAGCAGTTTCGACAGGGGGTCTAACACCTTC.